A single sample is the source of the 22 T cell receptor beta chains below, sequenced in a study of T cells after yellow fever vaccination. MiXCR, run by TCRdb on the 5' RACE reads, gives a single entry per CDR3 protein. This table holds a few hundred thousand distinct CDR3 sequences, 7.5% to 9% found once. Specimen: PBMCs, collected on the day of the first yellow fever vaccination. These TCRs come from a man younger than 35 who received the YFV17D yellow fever vaccine.

J is TRBJ2-5 and V is TRBV7-7; D is ambiguous. Trimming left V 1 base short and J 7 bases short, with 13 bases between. This CDR3 has 14 amino acids. The germline V gene encodes CDR1 SSHAT and CDR2 FNYEAQ (reference sequence). CDR3 bases: TGTGCCAGCAGCTTAGGGCAGGTCTATGGGACCCAGTACTTC. It is translated as CASSLGQVYGTQYF.

This clonotype occurred once. The V gene is TRBV6-8, the J gene TRBJ2-7, with TRBD2 matching 11 bases. CDR1 is MNHGY, CDR2 SAAAGT, per germline. The length of the CDR3 is 17 residues. V shed 6 bases and J 3 bases; nucleotides not matched to a gene: 13. CDR3 nucleotide sequence: TGTGCCAGCAGCGACGGGACTAGCGGAACCTTGAACTACGAGCAGTACGTC. Encoded protein: CASSDGTSGTLNYEQYV.

Turning to this clonotype: This may come from a read error, since a much larger clone is one base off. The J gene is TRBJ1-6, the V gene TRBV19; D remains unclear. V dropped 5 bases and J dropped 4 bases, with 21 bases sitting between them. CDR1 is LNHDA and CDR2 is SQIVND in the germline V gene (reference sequence). This CDR3 has 18 amino acids. The CDR3 DNA is TGTGCCAGTAGTGGCCCCTCTTGGGGAGGGCTTTATAATTCACCCCTCCACTTT. Translation gives CASSGPSWGGLYNSPLHF.

This clonotype appeared a few times. The chain recombines TRBV7-2 with TRBJ2-5, with 8 bases matching TRBD1. From germline, CDR1 is SGHTA and CDR2 FQGNSA. This CDR3 has 13 amino acids. The V and J ends lost 5 bases and 3 bases, in that order; junction bases with no gene match: 2. The CDR3 reads CASSKDREETQYF. The CDR3 region has the DNA TGTGCCAGCAGCAAGGACAGGGAAGAGACCCAGTACTTC.

This clonotype was counted between two and nine times. V is TRBV5-5 and J is TRBJ1-4; 8 nucleotides agree with TRBD1. The CDR3 is 16 residues long. V shed 5 bases, J shed 6 bases, and the junction held 12 bases outside the gene matches. The germline V gene has CDR1 SGHKS and CDR2 YYEKEE (reference sequence). The CDR3 DNA reads TGTGCCAGCAGTAGGATTGGAGGACAGGGAGATGAAAAACTGTTTTTT. It specifies CASSRIGGQGDEKLFF. The whole variable domain, filled in from reference TRBV5-5 and TRBJ1-4, reads DAGVTQSPTHLIKTRGQQVTLRCSPISGHKSVSWYQQVLGQGPQFIFQYYEKEERGRGNFPDRFSARQFPNYSSELNVNALLLGDSALYLCASSRIGGQGDEKLFFGSGTQLSVL.

This clonotype was observed many times. The germline gene is not matched at one end of the junction; a read error may be the cause. The chain uses TRBV12-3 or TRBV12-4 and TRBJ2-3; D may match TRBD1 or TRBD2 (5 bases each). The CDR3 has 13 residues. The CDR3 nucleotides read TGTGCCAGCAGTCGGGTCGGGGCAGAGACGCAGTATTTT. It translates to CASSRVGAETQYF.

V usage is TRBV7-2 and J usage is TRBJ2-7; 8 bases line up with TRBD2. The J segment lost 4 bases and the V segment lost 5 bases, leaving 10 bases of the junction unmatched. This CDR3 has 15 residues. Germline CDR1 is SGHTA and CDR2 is FQGNSA. In DNA form, the CDR3 reads TGTGCCAGCAGCGGACATAGCGGGGACCTGTACGAGCAGTACTTC. Translation gives CASSGHSGDLYEQYF.

For the CDR3, the DNA is TGCAGTGCTAGAGGGCTAGCGGGGGTCAATGAGCAGTTCTTC. Encoded protein: CSARGLAGVNEQFF. The gene calls are TRBV20-1 and TRBJ2-1; TRBD2 matches at 10 bases. CDR3 size: 14 residues. Germline V gives CDR1 DFQATT, CDR2 SNEGSKA (reference sequence). V dropped 1 base and J dropped 6; count of bases not matched to a gene: 3.

This clonotype was found a few times. This chain links TRBV28 with TRBJ2-3; 8 positions agree with TRBD1. Trimming cost V 4 bases and J 2 bases; bases outside gene matches: 5. CDR3 length: 15 amino acids. CDR1 and CDR2 from the germline V gene are MDHEN and SYDVKM. The CDR3 nucleotides read TGTGCCAGCAGTTCGAGGACAGGGACCACAGATACGCAGTATTTT. Translation gives CASSSRTGTTDTQYF.

The V gene is TRBV7-9, the J gene TRBJ1-2, with a weak D call TRBD1 (6 bases). Germline V gene lookup returns CDR1 SEHNR and CDR2 FQNEAQ (reference sequence). Trimming took off 3 bases at V and 3 bases at J, with 8 bases between the two ends. The length of the CDR3 is 13 residues. CDR3: CASSLGADYGYTF. CDR3 in DNA: TGTGCCAGCAGCTTGGGGGCAGACTATGGCTACACCTTC.

This clonotype occurred a few times. The chain is built from TRBV7-2 and TRBJ2-5, with D unresolved. The CDR3 runs 15 residues. Trimming stripped 5 bases from V and 4 bases from J, with 17 bases between. The germline V gene has CDR1 SGHTA and CDR2 FQGNSA. For the CDR3, the DNA is TGTGCCAGCAGCCGGTGGCAGACGGCCCCAGAGACCCAGTACTTC. Translated: CASSRWQTAPETQYF.

The table lists this clonotype with a few counts. CDR3 in DNA: TGTGCCAGCAGTTTAGGGGGCAACTACGAGCAGTACTTC. It translates to CASSLGGNYEQYF. This chain joins TRBV27 and TRBJ2-7, with TRBD1 as a possible D gene (6 bases). V shed 2 bases and J shed 3 bases, with 8 bases lying between them. The CDR3 contains 13 residues. Germline CDR1 MNHEY, CDR2 SMNVEV (reference sequence).

This clonotype was recorded a few times. J is TRBJ1-5 and V is TRBV7-2; no definite D call. Trimming cost V 1 base and J 10 bases, with 8 bases left between them. This CDR3 region has 12 residues. In germline, CDR1 is SGHTA, CDR2 FQGNSA. Here the CDR3 reads CASSLGEGPQHF. The CDR3 nucleotides read TGTGCCAGCAGCTTAGGGGAGGGACCCCAGCATTTT. The full variable domain, rest sourced from reference TRBV7-2 and TRBJ1-5, is GAGVSQSPSNKVTEKGKDVELRCDPISGHTALYWYRQSLGQGLEFLIYFQGNSAPDKSGLPSDRFSAERTGGSVSTLTIQRTQQEDSAVYLCASSLGEGPQHFGDGTRLSIL.

The chain has TRBV2 and TRBJ2-7; possibly TRBD1 for D (5 bases). The CDR3 contains 14 residues. Germline values: CDR1 SNHLY, CDR2 FYNNEI. V shed 2 bases and J shed 1 base, with 9 bases lying between them. CDR3 DNA sequence: TGTGCCAGCAGTGAACAGGGTATATCCTACGAGCAGTACTTC. Protein sequence: CASSEQGISYEQYF. Supplemented by reference TRBV2 and TRBJ2-7, the full variable domain reads EPEVTQTPSHQVTQMGQEVILRCVPISNHLYFYWYRQILGQKVEFLVSFYNNEISEKSEIFDDQFSVERPDGSNFTLKIRSTKLEDSAMYFCASSEQGISYEQYFGPGTRLTVT.

This clonotype has more than one count but fewer than ten. The chain links TRBV4-1 to TRBJ1-1, with 8 bases fitting TRBD1. The germline V gene encodes CDR1 MGHRA and CDR2 YSYEKL. V was clipped by 3 bases and J by 2 bases; unmatched bases: 5. The CDR3 sequence is 15 residues long. The CDR3 nucleotides are TGCGCCAGCAGCCACGGACAGGGCCCAAACACTGAAGCTTTCTTT. This codes for CASSHGQGPNTEAFF.

This clonotype was seen a few times. The chain has TRBV7-3 and TRBJ1-1, with 7 bases that match TRBD1. V lost 5 bases to trimming and J lost 6 bases; unmatched junction nucleotides: 15. This CDR3 spans 16 amino acids. Germline V lookup: CDR1 SGHTA, CDR2 FQGTGA. CDR3 amino acids: CASSPSPGQIRSEAFF. The CDR3 bases are TGTGCCAGCAGCCCGAGTCCGGGACAGATAAGATCTGAAGCTTTCTTT.

The chain recombines TRBV4-3 with TRBJ2-1; 11 nucleotides align to TRBD1. CDR3 length: 15 amino acids. Germline assignment: CDR1 LGHNA and CDR2 YSLEER. The trim removed 4 bases at V and 4 bases at J, leaving 3 bases unmatched. CDR3 DNA sequence: TGCGCCAGCAGCCGGGACAGGGGGGTATACAATGAGCAGTTCTTC. It specifies CASSRDRGVYNEQFF.

The chain recombines TRBV5-1 with TRBJ1-6; possibly TRBD1 for D (6 bases). Deletions cut 2 bases from V and 6 bases from J, with 12 bases between. CDR1 SGHRS and CDR2 YFSETQ come from the germline V gene. The CDR3 spans 15 residues. CDR3 sequence reads: CASSFGNRVNSPLHF. The CDR3 DNA sequence: TGCGCCAGCAGCTTTGGTAACAGGGTTAATTCACCCCTCCACTTT.

This clonotype was observed many times. The genes are TRBV7-8 and TRBJ2-5, with no clear D. There are 13 residues in the CDR3. Between the trimmed V and J ends, which lost 2 bases and 5 bases, there was a span of 9 bases. The germline CDR1 and CDR2 sequences are SGHVS and FQNEAQ. CDR3 protein: CASSLLAGETQYF. DNA for the CDR3: TGTGCCAGCAGCTTACTTGCCGGGGAGACCCAGTACTTC.

This clonotype appeared a few times. This sequence joins TRBV3-1 and TRBJ1-2; a possible D gene is TRBD1 (5 bases). Germline CDR1 is LGHDT and CDR2 is YNNKEL (reference sequence). V shed 4 bases and J shed 8 bases, with 14 bases lying between them. This CDR3 region has 13 residues. CDR3 coding DNA: TGTGCCAGCAGCCCAACGGGGGGGAGCGGCTACACCTTC. This sequence encodes CASSPTGGSGYTF.

This clonotype was observed a handful of times. The V and J genes are TRBV6-5 and TRBJ1-2; no firm D call. The length of the CDR3 is 15 residues. V was cut by 2 bases and J by 3 bases, with 13 bases left in between. Germline values: CDR1 MNHEY, CDR2 SVGAGI. CDR3 nucleotide sequence: TGTGCCAGCAGTTACGATCCTGGGGAGTACTATGGCTACACCTTC. Translating gives CASSYDPGEYYGYTF.

The rearrangement joins TRBV24-1 to TRBJ2-1, with 11 bases matching TRBD1. CDR3 length equals 16 residues. CDR1 is KGHDR, CDR2 SFDVKD, per germline. V dropped 5 bases and J dropped 1; count of bases not matched to a gene: 3. The CDR3, as DNA: TGTGCCACCAGTGGGACAGGGGGCGAATCCTACAATGAGCAGTTCTTC. Encoded protein: CATSGTGGESYNEQFF.